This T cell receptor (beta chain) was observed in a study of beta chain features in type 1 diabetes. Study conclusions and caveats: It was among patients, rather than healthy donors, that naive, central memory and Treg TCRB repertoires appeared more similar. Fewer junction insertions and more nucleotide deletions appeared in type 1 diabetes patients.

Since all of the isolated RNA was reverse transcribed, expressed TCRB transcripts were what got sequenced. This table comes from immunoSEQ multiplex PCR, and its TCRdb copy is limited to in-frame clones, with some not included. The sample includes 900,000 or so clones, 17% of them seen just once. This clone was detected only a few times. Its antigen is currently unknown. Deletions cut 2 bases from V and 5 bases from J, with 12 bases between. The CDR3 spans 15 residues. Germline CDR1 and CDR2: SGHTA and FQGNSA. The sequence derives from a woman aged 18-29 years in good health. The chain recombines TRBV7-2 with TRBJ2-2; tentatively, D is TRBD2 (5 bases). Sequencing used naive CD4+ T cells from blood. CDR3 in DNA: TGTGCCAGCAGCTTAACAGCGGCTTCGACCGGGGAGCTGTTTTTT. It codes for CASSLTAASTGELFF.